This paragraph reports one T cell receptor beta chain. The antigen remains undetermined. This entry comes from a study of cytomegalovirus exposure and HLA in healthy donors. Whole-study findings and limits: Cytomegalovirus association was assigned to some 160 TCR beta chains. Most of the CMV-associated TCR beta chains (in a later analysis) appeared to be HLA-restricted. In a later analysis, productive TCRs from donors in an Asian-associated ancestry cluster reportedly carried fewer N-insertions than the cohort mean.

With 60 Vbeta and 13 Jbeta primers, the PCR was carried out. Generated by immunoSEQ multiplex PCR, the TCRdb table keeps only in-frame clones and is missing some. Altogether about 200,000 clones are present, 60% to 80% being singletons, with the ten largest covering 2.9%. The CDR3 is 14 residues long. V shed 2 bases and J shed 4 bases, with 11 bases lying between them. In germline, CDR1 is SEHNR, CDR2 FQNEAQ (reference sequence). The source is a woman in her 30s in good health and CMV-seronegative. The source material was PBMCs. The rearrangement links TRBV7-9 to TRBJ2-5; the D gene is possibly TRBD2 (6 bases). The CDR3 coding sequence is TGTGCCAGCAGCTTAAATACGGGAGCAGAGACCCAGTACTTC. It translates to CASSLNTGAETQYF.